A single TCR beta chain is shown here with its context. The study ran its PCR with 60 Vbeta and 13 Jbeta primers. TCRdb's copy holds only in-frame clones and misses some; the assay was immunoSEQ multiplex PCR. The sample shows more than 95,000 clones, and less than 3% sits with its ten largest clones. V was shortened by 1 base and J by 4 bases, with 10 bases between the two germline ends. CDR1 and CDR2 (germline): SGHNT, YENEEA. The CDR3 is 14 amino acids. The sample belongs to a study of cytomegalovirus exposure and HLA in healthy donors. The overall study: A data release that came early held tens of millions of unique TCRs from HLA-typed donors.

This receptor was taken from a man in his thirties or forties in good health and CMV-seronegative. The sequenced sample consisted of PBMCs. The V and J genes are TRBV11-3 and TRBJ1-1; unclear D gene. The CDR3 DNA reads TGTGCCAGCAGCTTAGGTCGGAGCGCCACTGAAGCTTTCTTT. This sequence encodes CASSLGRSATEAFF.